This T cell receptor beta chain was captured by sequencing in a study of blood T cell repertoires in COVID-19. About the research overall: Specimens from acute and convalescent COVID-19 originated in the United States, Italy and Spain. PBMCs, B-cell-depleted T cells, or T cells provided the cDNA or gDNA that made up the material.

Per the original data handling: Amplified reference gene primers provided the basis for estimating nucleated cell counts. The protocol was immunoSEQ multiplex PCR, while the TCRdb copy is restricted to in-frame clones and leaves out a portion. V, J and clone size reflect that table, while D and trimming were determined from the DNA. The sample consists of about 190,000 clones, about 88% of them appearing once. Trimming removed 8 bases from V and 4 bases from J; junction bases left unmatched: 8. Germline lookup yields CDR1 MDHEN and CDR2 SYDVKM. This CDR3 is 14 amino acids long. The sequenced sample consisted of peripheral blood. This TCR was recovered from a man under 40 with active or convalescent COVID-19. The rearrangement joins TRBV28 to TRBJ1-1; 9 bases are shared with TRBD1. CDR3 DNA sequence: TGTGCCAGCTTAACAGGGGGCAGAAGCACTGAAGCTTTCTTT. This gives the protein CASLTGGRSTEAFF.